This entry lists 26 T cell receptor beta chains sequenced from one sample in a study of response to subunit inactivated influenza vaccine. TCRdb processed the RT-PCR reads anew with MiXCR; each CDR3 protein has one entry. The sample holds more than 450,000 distinct CDR3 sequences, approximately 12% seen once. This sample comprised PBMCs from blood, obtained on the day of vaccination. The source of these receptors is a man aged 50 to 60 who received an inactivated influenza vaccine.

This clonotype was counted a few times. CDR3 bases: TGCGCCAGCACAGACCTTGGGGGGGGAAATGAGCAGTTCTTC. It codes for CASTDLGGGNEQFF. V gene TRBV5-1 combines with J gene TRBJ2-1; 7 bases agree with TRBD2. Germline-derived CDR1 and CDR2 are SGHRS and YFSETQ. CDR3 length: 14 residues. J lost 7 bases, V lost 6 bases, and 10 bases had no gene match.

This chain uses TRBV20-1 with TRBJ2-7, with 13 bases fitting TRBD2. Losses at the gene ends were 0 bases for V and 0 bases for J; bases not matched to a gene: 11. The germline V gene has CDR1 DFQATT and CDR2 SNEGSKA (reference sequence). The CDR3 length is 19 residues. The CDR3 nucleotides are TGCAGTGCTAGAGATTTAGGACTAGCGGGAGAGTTGTACTCCTACGAGCAGTACTTC. It codes for CSARDLGLAGELYSYEQYF.

This sequence joins TRBV3-1 and TRBJ2-7, with TRBD2 as a possible D gene (6 bases). Deletions cut 4 bases from V and 3 bases from J, with 13 bases between. The CDR3 length is 14 residues. The germline V gene encodes CDR1 LGHDT and CDR2 YNNKEL (reference sequence). As DNA, the CDR3 is TGTGCCAGCAGCCCAGACACGGGAGTCTACGAGCAGTACTTC. Translated: CASSPDTGVYEQYF.

This clonotype has just a few counts. This chain connects TRBV29-1 to TRBJ2-1; D ambiguous. The CDR3 has 14 amino acids. Germline V gene lookup returns CDR1 SQVTM and CDR2 ANQGSEA. The V gene lost 7 bases and the J gene lost 0 bases, with 13 bases spanning the gap. CDR3 region: CSGRPTSSYNEQFF. DNA of the CDR3: TGCAGCGGAAGACCGACGAGCTCCTACAATGAGCAGTTCTTC.

This clonotype was picked up many times. This chain links TRBV7-9 with TRBJ2-5, with 7 bases matching TRBD1. This CDR3 region has 14 residues. Trimming removed 5 bases from V and 3 bases from J; junction bases left unmatched: 6. Germline CDR1 and CDR2: SEHNR and FQNEAQ (reference sequence). The CDR3 here is CASSTGQPKETQYF. Here the CDR3 DNA reads TGTGCCAGCAGCACGGGACAGCCAAAAGAGACCCAGTACTTC.

The rearrangement links TRBV20-1 to TRBJ2-2; TRBD2 matches 7 bases. CDR1 and CDR2 from the germline V gene are DFQATT and SNEGSKA (reference sequence). The V segment lost 5 bases and the J segment 6 bases; nucleotides outside the gene matches: 6. The CDR3 is made up of 13 amino acids. The CDR3 protein is CSAPLTSPGELFF. CDR3 sequence (DNA): TGCAGTGCTCCCCTGACTAGCCCCGGGGAGCTGTTTTTT.

The chain joins TRBV24-1 to TRBJ2-1; maybe TRBD1 (6 bases). The CDR3 is 16 residues long. V dropped 2 bases and J dropped 3 bases, with 13 bases sitting between them. CDR1 is KGHDR, CDR2 SFDVKD, per germline. The CDR3 DNA follows: TGTGCCACCAGTGATTGGGGGCCCGCGGGCTACAATGAGCAGTTCTTC. The encoded protein is CATSDWGPAGYNEQFF.

V usage is TRBV2 and J usage is TRBJ2-3; no clear D gene. Per the germline V gene, CDR1 is SNHLY and CDR2 is FYNNEI. V gave up 5 bases and J gave up 5 bases, with 11 bases separating them. There are 13 residues in the CDR3. CDR3 region: CASSSFQKDTQYF. DNA of the CDR3: TGTGCCAGCAGTTCCTTCCAGAAAGATACGCAGTATTTT.

This chain joins TRBV6-1 and TRBJ2-5, with a tentative D call TRBD2 (5 bases). CDR1 is MNHNS and CDR2 is SASEGT in the germline V gene. There are 13 residues in the CDR3. V was pared by 0 bases and J by 6 bases, with 8 bases between. The CDR3 nucleotides read TGTGCCAGCAGTGAAGCAGGACTGCAGACCCAGTACTTC. It yields the protein CASSEAGLQTQYF.

This clonotype was seen ten or more times. The chain uses TRBV12-3 or TRBV12-4 and TRBJ1-5; D is ambiguous. The CDR3 contains 15 residues. Deletions cut 3 bases from V and 5 bases from J, with 14 bases between. CDR3 region: CASSFGSPKDQPQHF. In nucleotides, the CDR3 is TGTGCCAGCAGTTTTGGGTCGCCGAAGGATCAGCCCCAGCATTTT.

The chain joins TRBV14 to TRBJ2-1; possibly TRBD2 for D (6 bases). The CDR3 length is 16 residues. Germline V gene sequence: CDR1 SGHDN, CDR2 FVKESK. Deletions cut 1 base from V and 3 bases from J, with 13 bases between. This CDR3 is CASSQVRIGGYNEQFF. The CDR3 DNA is TGTGCCAGCAGCCAAGTTCGAATCGGGGGCTACAATGAGCAGTTCTTC.

This clonotype was found a few times. The gene calls are TRBV4-2 and TRBJ2-7; D not certain. The CDR3 has 15 amino acids. Per the germline V gene, CDR1 is LGHNA and CDR2 is YNFKEQ. Trimming removed 0 bases from V and 0 bases from J, with 9 bases in between. The DNA for the CDR3 is TGTGCCAGCAGCCAAGATTCAGCAAGCTCCTACGAGCAGTACTTC. Residues: CASSQDSASSYEQYF.

This clonotype has just a few counts. This chain links TRBV9 with TRBJ2-7, with D possibly being TRBD2 (6 bases). From germline, CDR1 is SGDLS and CDR2 YYNGEE. The V gene lost 0 bases and the J gene lost 0 bases, with 13 bases spanning the gap. This CDR3 region has 16 residues. The CDR3 region has the DNA TGTGCCAGCAGCGTAGGCGCTAGCGCCGACTCCTACGAGCAGTACTTC. Translated, it gives CASSVGASADSYEQYF.

The chain links TRBV28 to TRBJ2-4; D remains unclear. Germline CDR1 MDHEN, CDR2 SYDVKM. V was shortened by 2 bases and J by 1 base, with 9 bases between the two germline ends. The CDR3 extends over 15 amino acids. CDR3 sequence reads: CASSLSWDAKNIQYF. CDR3 bases: TGTGCCAGCAGTTTAAGCTGGGATGCCAAAAACATTCAGTACTTC.

V and J are TRBV12-3 or TRBV12-4 and TRBJ2-7; TRBD2 is a possible D gene (5 bases). V was trimmed by 2 bases and J by 5 bases, leaving 10 bases between them. CDR3 size: 13 residues. This CDR3 is CASSLYAGDEQYF. The CDR3 DNA reads as TGTGCCAGCAGTTTATATGCCGGGGACGAGCAGTACTTC.

This clonotype was counted between two and nine times. This chain connects TRBV5-1 to TRBJ2-1, with TRBD2 matching over 13 bases. The CDR3 totals 18 residues. V trimming: 0 bases; J trimming: 4 bases; junction bases outside the gene matches: 7. In germline, CDR1 is SGHRS, CDR2 YFSETQ. In DNA form, the CDR3 reads TGCGCCAGCAGCTTGGCGACTAGCGGGAGGAACCCTTACAATGAGCAGTTCTTC. Its translation: CASSLATSGRNPYNEQFF.

The chain couples TRBV5-1 to TRBJ2-7; possible D gene TRBD2, 6 bases. The CDR3 runs 15 residues. The germline CDR1 and CDR2 sequences are SGHRS and YFSETQ. V was pared by 4 bases and J by 5 bases, with 19 bases between. CDR3 protein: CASSLGTVPPNEQYF. Written as DNA, the CDR3 is TGCGCCAGCAGCCTGGGGACTGTGCCCCCTAACGAGCAGTACTTC.

This clonotype has ten or more counts. This chain connects TRBV20-1 to TRBJ1-1, with TRBD1 identical over 9 bases. This CDR3 contains 15 residues. Germline V lookup: CDR1 DFQATT, CDR2 SNEGSKA (reference sequence). V shed 5 bases and J 3 bases; nucleotides not matched to a gene: 10. CDR3 nucleotide sequence: TGCAGTGCTTTCAAAACCAGGACAGGGGACACTGAAGCTTTCTTT. Translating gives CSAFKTRTGDTEAFF.

This clonotype has just a few counts. J is TRBJ1-1 and V is TRBV6-1; D is perhaps TRBD1 (5 bases). CDR3 length: 13 amino acids. In germline, CDR1 is MNHNS, CDR2 SASEGT. Trimming stripped 8 bases from V and 3 bases from J, with 13 bases between. CDR3 nucleotides: TGTGCCAGCCGTCGGGGGTGGTACACTGAAGCTTTCTTT. Translating gives CASRRGWYTEAFF.

This chain uses TRBV12-3 or TRBV12-4 with TRBJ1-5, with a weak D call TRBD1 (5 bases). CDR3 length equals 15 residues. Trimming pared 7 bases from V and 3 bases from J, leaving 16 bases between. CDR3 protein: CASTAMGGTNQPQHF. The CDR3 region has the DNA TGTGCCAGCACCGCAATGGGGGGGACCAATCAGCCCCAGCATTTT.

V is TRBV20-1 and J is TRBJ2-3, with D uncertain. Germline values: CDR1 DFQATT, CDR2 SNEGSKA (reference sequence). The CDR3 contains 13 residues. Trimming took 5 bases from V and 6 from J, leaving 15 bases between them. The CDR3 sequence is CSAVGSKPDTQYF. The DNA of the CDR3 is TGCAGTGCTGTCGGTTCAAAACCGGATACGCAGTATTTT.

The gene calls are TRBV10-3 and TRBJ2-7; TRBD1 or TRBD2 may be the D gene (5 bases each). The CDR3 totals 14 residues. Germline V gene data show CDR1 as ENHRY and CDR2 as SYGVKD. Between the trimmed V and J ends, which lost 0 bases and 2 bases, there was a span of 8 bases. In DNA form, the CDR3 reads TGTGCCATCAGTGAGTCGAGGGGTACCTACGAGCAGTACTTC. This translates into CAISESRGTYEQYF.

This chain uses TRBV4-1 with TRBJ1-1; TRBD1 is a possible D gene (5 bases). Trimming removed 0 bases at V and 2 bases at J, with 13 bases between. Germline V lookup: CDR1 MGHRA, CDR2 YSYEKL. The CDR3 length is 16 residues. CDR3 nucleotide sequence: TGCGCCAGCAGCCAAGATTTTGGACAAATCAACACTGAAGCTTTCTTT. It encodes CASSQDFGQINTEAFF.

The chain carries TRBV12-3 or TRBV12-4 and TRBJ2-1; TRBD2 agrees at 9 bases. The CDR3 consists of 20 residues. Trimming cost V 6 bases and J 0 bases; bases outside gene matches: 18. The chain's CDR3 is CASRDRSRGGPLNSYNEQFF. The CDR3 DNA is TGTGCCAGCAGAGACCGCTCGCGGGGGGGTCCCCTCAACTCCTACAATGAGCAGTTCTTC.

This clonotype has just a few counts. The chain carries TRBV3-1 and TRBJ1-1; tentative D call: TRBD1 (5 bases). Trimming removed 0 bases at V and 10 bases at J, with 12 bases between. The length of the CDR3 is 13 residues. Germline V gene sequence: CDR1 LGHDT, CDR2 YNNKEL (reference sequence). The CDR3 DNA is TGTGCCAGCAGCCAAGAAAGGGGATTAGGAGCTTTCTTT. It encodes CASSQERGLGAFF.

The chain carries TRBV15 and TRBJ2-1; 8 bases line up with TRBD1. V lost 4 bases to trimming and J lost 9 bases; unmatched junction nucleotides: 5. Germline CDR1 reads LNHNV; CDR2 reads YYDKDF (reference sequence). This CDR3 region has 13 residues. CDR3 region: CATSIDRGREQFF. Here the CDR3 DNA reads TGTGCCACCAGCATTGACAGGGGTCGTGAGCAGTTCTTC. The full variable domain, in which reference TRBV15 and TRBJ2-1 provide the parts outside the CDR3, is DAMVIQNPRYQVTQFGKPVTLSCSQTLNHNVMYWYQQKSSQAPKLLFHYYDKDFNNEADTPDNFQSRRPNTSFCFLDIRSPGLGDTAMYLCATSIDRGREQFFGPGTRLTVL.